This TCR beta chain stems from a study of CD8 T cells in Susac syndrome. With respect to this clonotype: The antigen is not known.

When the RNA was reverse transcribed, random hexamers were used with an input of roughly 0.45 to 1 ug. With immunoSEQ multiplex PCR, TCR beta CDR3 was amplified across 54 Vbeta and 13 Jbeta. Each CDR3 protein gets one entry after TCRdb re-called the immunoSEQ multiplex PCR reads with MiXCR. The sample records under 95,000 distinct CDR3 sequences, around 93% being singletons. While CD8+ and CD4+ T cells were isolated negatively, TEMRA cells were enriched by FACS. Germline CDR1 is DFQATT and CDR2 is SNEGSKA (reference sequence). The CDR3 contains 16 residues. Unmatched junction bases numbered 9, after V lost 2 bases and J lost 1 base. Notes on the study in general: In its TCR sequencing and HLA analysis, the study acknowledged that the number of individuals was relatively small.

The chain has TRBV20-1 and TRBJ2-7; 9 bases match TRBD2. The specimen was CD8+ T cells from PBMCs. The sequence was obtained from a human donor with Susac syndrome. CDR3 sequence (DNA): TGCAGTGCTAGATATAGCGGGAGCTCGGGGTCCTACGAGCAGTACTTC. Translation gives CSARYSGSSGSYEQYF.